These T cell receptor beta chains were read from a single sample in a study of early T cells in non-severe SARS-CoV-2 infection. Via MiXCR, TCRdb re-called the 5' RACE reads, giving one row per CDR3 protein. This table holds some 78,000 distinct CDR3 sequences, over 10% found once. Sequenced sample: whole blood. The receptor source for this set is an adult who was a healthcare worker with PCR-confirmed SARS-CoV-2 infection or an uninfected control (not recorded which). The CDR3 runs from the conserved cysteine through the conserved F or W.

j_gene	v_gene	CDR3aa
TRBJ1-1	TRBV5-1	CASSKATGDITEAFF
TRBJ1-3	TRBV12-3/TRBV12-4	CASSFHGSGNTIYF
TRBJ1-1	TRBV15	CATGDGNTEAFF
TRBJ2-2	TRBV7-2	CASSPGISTGELFF
TRBJ2-2	TRBV7-6	CASSPRTANTGELFF
TRBJ1-1	TRBV6-1	CASRVQDRGYKAFF
TRBJ2-1	TRBV5-4	CASSQDGGRDIYEQFF
TRBJ2-2	TRBV9	CASSAMGQANTGELFF
TRBJ2-5	TRBV2	CASRVETGVQETQYF
TRBJ1-5	TRBV7-8	CASSLGRADQPQHF
TRBJ2-7	TRBV20-1	CSARDRVLSSYEQYF
TRBJ2-3	TRBV12-3/TRBV12-4	CASSLSILVGTSTDTQYF
TRBJ1-1	TRBV20-1	CSARGWDWNTEAFF
TRBJ1-2	TRBV29-1	CSVGGGNYGYTF
TRBJ2-2	TRBV24-1	CATSDPRTGGHGELFF
TRBJ2-1	TRBV3-1	CASSQVAGDRDNEQFF
TRBJ2-3	TRBV14	CASSSAGGNTQYF
TRBJ2-1	TRBV24-1	CATSDPSGGGDEQFF
TRBJ1-2	TRBV2	CASSYRDREGCYGYTF
TRBJ2-6	TRBV3-1	CASSLIDRDRATGANVLTF
TRBJ1-1	TRBV5-1	CASSPTGGTLGAFF
TRBJ2-2	TRBV7-2	CASSRGTSGGAVSTGELFF
TRBJ2-1	TRBV7-8	CASSLAPGVDEQFF
TRBJ2-5	TRBV28	CASSTTEETQYF
TRBJ2-6	TRBV6-5	CASSRNRAGANVLTF
TRBJ1-1	TRBV11-3	CASSYNPGSKAFF
TRBJ1-1	TRBV29-1	CSVLRVGNTEAFF
TRBJ2-5	TRBV5-1	CASSPTSAEETQYF
TRBJ2-3	TRBV20-1	CSAPWGSLEDTQYF
TRBJ1-6	TRBV27	CASSRGQGNSPLHF
TRBJ2-7	TRBV29-1	CSVVPAANSYEQYF
TRBJ1-2	TRBV29-1	CSAEGFVTGTNGYTF
TRBJ2-6	TRBV4-1	CASSQGLAAGSGANVLTF
TRBJ1-6	TRBV2	CASRKTDNSPLHF
TRBJ2-1	TRBV7-3	CASSSGTSGYNEQFF
TRBJ1-2	TRBV12-5	CASGSEGGRYYGYTF
TRBJ1-1	TRBV2	CASFRVNTEAFF
TRBJ2-7	TRBV7-8	CASSSTSGTYEQYF
TRBJ2-3	TRBV9	CASSVAVDRIRTDTQYF
TRBJ1-5	TRBV2	CASSATGNQPQHF
TRBJ2-7	TRBV20-1	CRGQGGSYEQYF
TRBJ1-1	TRBV7-2	CASSLQGPINTEAFF
TRBJ2-1	TRBV2	CATRLAANNEQFF
TRBJ1-1	TRBV5-4	CATHYRAVNTEAFF
TRBJ2-2	TRBV5-1	CASSPWGTNTGELFF
TRBJ2-1	TRBV5-1	CASSSTGAGEQFF
TRBJ1-2	TRBV5-1	CASSYTDRPPGYTF
TRBJ2-7	TRBV29-1	CSVEDRAYEQYF
TRBJ2-3	TRBV20-1	CSAKRGKGGTYTDTQYF
TRBJ1-1	TRBV2	CASSDGTGKYTEAFF